The following is a T cell receptor (beta chain) sequence with its context. The target antigen is unknown. This entry is derived from a study of brain T cells in children with intractable seizures. The method was immunoSEQ multiplex PCR; TCRdb's version includes in-frame clones alone and lacks a portion of them. This sample has about 340,000 clones; over 90% occur once, and the top ten carry 5.5% to 6%. The germline V and J ends were trimmed by 5 bases and 0 bases, with 7 bases remaining between them. Germline loops: CDR1 SGHVS, CDR2 FNYEAQ. The CDR3 has 13 residues. Findings and limits, study-wide: Only CDR3 sequence similarity suggested viral specificity, without known HCMV serostatus. Pre-surgery blood may have been undersampled, hiding some clones.

Time point described: blood from clinic visit 5 months post-surgery; TSC patient then seizure free. Surgery cases with the highest brain T cell transcript signatures were chosen for sequencing. Before surgery, patients took at least one anti-epileptic drug. Sequenced here: peripheral blood, sampled 5 to 6 months after surgery. V gene TRBV7-6 combines with J gene TRBJ2-5, with D unclear. The sequence was obtained from a boy under three years old with tuberous sclerosis and intractable seizures. The CDR3 here is CASSPSYQETQYF. The CDR3 DNA follows: TGTGCCAGCAGCCCTTCGTACCAAGAGACCCAGTACTTC.